Listed below are T cell receptor beta chains from one sample, sequenced in a study of blood T cell repertoires in COVID-19. Generated by immunoSEQ multiplex PCR, the TCRdb table keeps only in-frame clones and is missing some. The sample has 350,000 to 450,000 clones, more than 70% seen once. Input material: PBMCs or T cells enriched from blood (not recorded which). These receptors all stem from a man aged 35-49 years in a cohort exposed to, infected with or recovered from COVID-19 (not recorded which). Each CDR3 is given with its conserved first and last residue. The order of the fields is J gene, V gene, clone size, D gene, CDR3 protein, CDR3 DNA. A D gene is named only where the DNA matches it firmly. Not every row has a clone size; where given, it reads once, few, many or a size class.

j_call: TRBJ2-7
v_call: TRBV2
clone_size: .
d_call: .
cdr3_aa: CASSVASYEQYF
cdr3_nt: TGTGCCAGCAGTGTGGCATCCTACGAGCAGTACTTC

j_call: TRBJ1-5
v_call: TRBV19
clone_size: .
d_call: TRBD1
cdr3_aa: CASRQGGNNQPQHF
cdr3_nt: TGTGCCAGCAGACAGGGGGGGAACAATCAGCCCCAGCATTTT

j_call: TRBJ1-2
v_call: TRBV19
clone_size: few
d_call: .
cdr3_aa: CASSPGADGLRGYTF
cdr3_nt: TGTGCCAGTAGTCCAGGGGCGGACGGTCTCCGTGGCTACACCTTC

j_call: TRBJ2-7
v_call: TRBV2
clone_size: .
d_call: TRBD2
cdr3_aa: CASSDKAGGIKQYF
cdr3_nt: TGTGCCAGCAGTGATAAGGCGGGGGGTATCAAGCAGTACTTC

j_call: TRBJ1-1
v_call: TRBV3-1/TRBV3-2
clone_size: .
d_call: .
cdr3_aa: CASSPRQNTEAFF
cdr3_nt: TGTGCCAGCAGCCCCCGACAGAACACTGAAGCTTTCTTT

j_call: TRBJ2-7
v_call: TRBV18
clone_size: .
d_call: .
cdr3_aa: CASSPRSFYYEQYF
cdr3_nt: TGTGCCAGCTCACCACGGTCTTTCTACTACGAGCAGTACTTC

j_call: TRBJ1-6
v_call: TRBV5-5
clone_size: few
d_call: .
cdr3_aa: CASSLTGNSPLHF
cdr3_nt: TGTGCCAGCAGCTTGACCGGGAACTCACCCCTCCACTTT

j_call: TRBJ2-7
v_call: TRBV11-2
clone_size: .
d_call: TRBD1
cdr3_aa: CASSLEGASSYEQYF
cdr3_nt: TGTGCCAGCAGCCTAGAGGGGGCGAGCTCCTACGAGCAGTACTTC

j_call: TRBJ2-1
v_call: TRBV5-4
clone_size: .
d_call: .
cdr3_aa: CASSVLGGSYNEQFF
cdr3_nt: TGTGCCAGCAGCGTGCTAGGAGGATCCTACAATGAGCAGTTCTTC

j_call: TRBJ2-7
v_call: TRBV4-2
clone_size: .
d_call: TRBD1
cdr3_aa: CASSQAGNRGFDEQYF
cdr3_nt: TGTGCCAGCAGCCAAGCGGGCAACAGGGGTTTCGACGAGCAGTACTTC

j_call: TRBJ2-7
v_call: TRBV28
clone_size: once
d_call: .
cdr3_aa: CASSFGGDYEQYF
cdr3_nt: TGTGCCAGCAGTTTCGGAGGAGACTACGAGCAGTACTTC

j_call: TRBJ1-4
v_call: TRBV3-1/TRBV3-2
clone_size: .
d_call: .
cdr3_aa: CASSQEGRGLFF
cdr3_nt: TGTGCCAGCAGCCAAGAAGGCAGGGGCCTGTTTTTT

j_call: TRBJ1-5
v_call: TRBV27
clone_size: .
d_call: .
cdr3_aa: CASSLGRVGQPQHF
cdr3_nt: TGTGCCAGCAGTTTAGGCAGGGTTGGTCAGCCCCAGCATTTT

j_call: TRBJ2-1
v_call: TRBV6-1
clone_size: once
d_call: .
cdr3_aa: CASSEVAGPLNEQFF
cdr3_nt: TGTGCCAGCAGTGAAGTGGCAGGGCCACTCAATGAGCAGTTCTTC

j_call: TRBJ1-1
v_call: TRBV6-5
clone_size: .
d_call: TRBD1
cdr3_aa: CASSPGTGMNTEAFF
cdr3_nt: TGTGCCAGCAGTCCCGGGACAGGGATGAACACTGAAGCTTTCTTT

j_call: TRBJ1-5
v_call: TRBV28
clone_size: .
d_call: .
cdr3_aa: CASSFSGLGNQPQHF
cdr3_nt: TGTGCCAGCAGTTTTTCAGGGTTGGGCAATCAGCCCCAGCATTTT

j_call: TRBJ1-3
v_call: TRBV5-1
clone_size: .
d_call: TRBD1
cdr3_aa: CASSNKQGEGNTIYF
cdr3_nt: TGCGCCAGCAGCAACAAACAGGGGGAAGGAAACACCATATATTTT

j_call: TRBJ2-7
v_call: TRBV27
clone_size: once
d_call: TRBD2
cdr3_aa: CASSLSTGRASYEQYF
cdr3_nt: TGTGCCAGCAGTTTATCGACCGGGAGGGCCTCCTACGAGCAGTACTTC

j_call: TRBJ1-3
v_call: TRBV6-5
clone_size: .
d_call: .
cdr3_aa: CASLRGLSGNTIYF
cdr3_nt: TGTGCCAGTCTCAGGGGATTATCTGGAAACACCATATATTTT

j_call: TRBJ2-1
v_call: TRBV29-1
clone_size: .
d_call: .
cdr3_aa: CSARLPRARYNEQFF
cdr3_nt: TGCAGCGCCAGACTCCCGAGGGCCCGTTACAATGAGCAGTTCTTC

j_call: TRBJ2-5
v_call: TRBV5-1
clone_size: .
d_call: .
cdr3_aa: CASSLDGRRETQYF
cdr3_nt: TGCGCCAGCAGCTTGGACGGGAGAAGAGAGACCCAGTACTTC

j_call: TRBJ2-1
v_call: TRBV5-1
clone_size: .
d_call: TRBD1
cdr3_aa: CASSAEGQRQFF
cdr3_nt: TGCGCCAGCAGCGCCGAGGGACAGCGTCAGTTCTTC

j_call: TRBJ2-7
v_call: TRBV29-1
clone_size: .
d_call: TRBD2
cdr3_aa: CSVVGGGRSLYEQYF
cdr3_nt: TGCAGCGTCGTCGGGGGGGGGCGGAGCCTCTACGAGCAGTACTTC

j_call: TRBJ2-1
v_call: TRBV13
clone_size: .
d_call: .
cdr3_aa: CASSSGLFGDNEQFF
cdr3_nt: TGTGCCAGCAGCAGCGGACTTTTTGGGGACAATGAGCAGTTCTTC

j_call: TRBJ2-2
v_call: TRBV5-4
clone_size: .
d_call: .
cdr3_aa: CASSPGHPTGELFF
cdr3_nt: TGTGCCAGCAGCCCAGGACACCCCACCGGGGAGCTGTTTTTT

j_call: TRBJ2-3
v_call: TRBV5-4
clone_size: .
d_call: TRBD2
cdr3_aa: CASSPGTSGSSTDTQYF
cdr3_nt: TGTGCCAGCAGCCCAGGGACTAGTGGGTCTAGCACAGATACGCAGTATTTT

j_call: TRBJ2-7
v_call: TRBV27
clone_size: .
d_call: TRBD1
cdr3_aa: CASVKGQGYYEQYF
cdr3_nt: TGTGCCAGCGTCAAGGGACAGGGGTACTACGAGCAGTACTTC

j_call: TRBJ2-1
v_call: TRBV5-1
clone_size: .
d_call: TRBD1
cdr3_aa: CASSLQGATTSNEQFF
cdr3_nt: TGCGCCAGCAGCTTACAGGGGGCGACGACGTCCAATGAGCAGTTCTTC

j_call: TRBJ1-5
v_call: TRBV19
clone_size: .
d_call: TRBD1
cdr3_aa: CASFDGQGSNQPQHF
cdr3_nt: TGTGCCAGTTTTGACGGACAGGGTAGCAATCAGCCCCAGCATTTT

j_call: TRBJ2-4
v_call: TRBV7-2
clone_size: .
d_call: TRBD2
cdr3_aa: CASAREGAKNIQYF
cdr3_nt: TGTGCCAGCGCTCGGGAGGGGGCCAAAAACATTCAGTACTTC

j_call: TRBJ1-1
v_call: TRBV11-3
clone_size: .
d_call: TRBD1
cdr3_aa: CASAPGTGRNTEAFF
cdr3_nt: TGTGCCAGCGCCCCGGGGACAGGGAGGAACACTGAAGCTTTCTTT

j_call: TRBJ2-5
v_call: TRBV28
clone_size: .
d_call: .
cdr3_aa: CASSLGLAQYF
cdr3_nt: TGTGCCAGCAGTTTGGGCCTCGCCCAGTACTTC

j_call: TRBJ2-1
v_call: TRBV27
clone_size: .
d_call: TRBD2
cdr3_aa: CASNKGGRKDNEQFF
cdr3_nt: TGTGCCAGCAACAAGGGCGGGAGGAAAGACAATGAGCAGTTCTTC

j_call: TRBJ2-5
v_call: TRBV5-6
clone_size: .
d_call: .
cdr3_aa: CASSLAAGSETQYF
cdr3_nt: TGTGCCAGCAGCTTGGCCGCAGGTTCCGAGACCCAGTACTTC

j_call: TRBJ1-6
v_call: TRBV11-2
clone_size: .
d_call: .
cdr3_aa: CASAGSDLNSPLHF
cdr3_nt: TGTGCCAGCGCGGGGTCCGACTTAAATTCACCCCTCCACTTT

j_call: TRBJ1-4
v_call: TRBV5-4
clone_size: .
d_call: .
cdr3_aa: CASSVGGVDSLEKLFF
cdr3_nt: TGTGCCAGCAGCGTCGGAGGGGTGGACTCGCTTGAAAAACTGTTTTTT

j_call: TRBJ2-3
v_call: TRBV7-2
clone_size: .
d_call: TRBD1
cdr3_aa: CASSPVGTGGPDTQYF
cdr3_nt: TGTGCCAGCAGCCCCGTTGGGACAGGGGGGCCAGATACGCAGTATTTT

j_call: TRBJ2-1
v_call: TRBV30
clone_size: .
d_call: .
cdr3_aa: CAWICAVTYNEQFF
cdr3_nt: TGTGCCTGGATCTGTGCGGTGACCTACAATGAGCAGTTCTTC

j_call: TRBJ1-1
v_call: TRBV5-4
clone_size: .
d_call: TRBD1
cdr3_aa: CASSKQGDTEAFF
cdr3_nt: TGTGCCAGCAGCAAACAGGGGGACACTGAAGCTTTCTTT

j_call: TRBJ2-1
v_call: TRBV5-1
clone_size: .
d_call: TRBD2
cdr3_aa: CASSLRGLAYEQFF
cdr3_nt: TGCGCCAGCAGCTTGCGGGGACTAGCCTATGAGCAGTTCTTC

j_call: TRBJ1-6
v_call: TRBV5-6
clone_size: .
d_call: .
cdr3_aa: CASSLRAGESPLHF
cdr3_nt: TGTGCCAGCAGCTTGCGGGCAGGGGAATCACCCCTCCACTTT

j_call: TRBJ1-1
v_call: TRBV21-1
clone_size: .
d_call: .
cdr3_aa: CASSKPGQGFDGTEAFF
cdr3_nt: TGTGCCAGCAGCAAACCGGGACAGGGTTTTGATGGCACTGAAGCTTTCTTT

j_call: TRBJ1-4
v_call: TRBV4-1
clone_size: .
d_call: .
cdr3_aa: CASSQVFLRRAERKLFF
cdr3_nt: TGCGCCAGCAGCCAAGTTTTCCTAAGGAGGGCTGAAAGAAAACTGTTTTTT

j_call: TRBJ2-4
v_call: TRBV10-1
clone_size: .
d_call: TRBD1
cdr3_aa: CASKTRQGANIQYF
cdr3_nt: TGCGCCAGCAAAACCCGACAGGGGGCAAACATTCAGTACTTC

j_call: TRBJ2-5
v_call: TRBV7-6
clone_size: .
d_call: TRBD2
cdr3_aa: CASSLGTGTSGQETQYF
cdr3_nt: TGTGCCAGCAGCTTAGGGACCGGGACTAGCGGACAAGAGACCCAGTACTTC

j_call: TRBJ1-3
v_call: TRBV7-9
clone_size: .
d_call: TRBD1
cdr3_aa: CASSLGQGTVGNTIYF
cdr3_nt: TGTGCCAGCAGCTTAGGGCAGGGGACAGTTGGAAACACCATATATTTT

j_call: TRBJ2-3
v_call: TRBV6-5
clone_size: once
d_call: TRBD2
cdr3_aa: CASSLGGEVGDTQYF
cdr3_nt: TGTGCCAGCAGTTTGGGGGGGGAGGTGGGAGATACGCAGTATTTT

j_call: TRBJ1-2
v_call: TRBV6-5
clone_size: .
d_call: TRBD1
cdr3_aa: CASGDRVYGYTF
cdr3_nt: TGTGCCAGCGGGGACAGGGTCTATGGCTACACCTTC

j_call: TRBJ2-7
v_call: TRBV6-6
clone_size: .
d_call: TRBD2
cdr3_aa: CASNRGSSYEQYF
cdr3_nt: TGTGCCAGCAATCGCGGGAGCTCCTACGAGCAGTACTTC

j_call: TRBJ2-7
v_call: TRBV12-1
clone_size: once
d_call: .
cdr3_aa: CASSFVPLKPPYEQYF
cdr3_nt: TGTGCCAGCAGCTTTGTCCCCCTAAAACCCCCCTACGAGCAGTACTTC

j_call: TRBJ2-7
v_call: TRBV7-2
clone_size: .
d_call: TRBD2
cdr3_aa: CASSLAEPGTSYEQYF
cdr3_nt: TGTGCCAGCAGCTTAGCGGAACCTGGGACTAGCTACGAGCAGTACTTC

j_call: TRBJ2-4
v_call: TRBV4-2
clone_size: .
d_call: .
cdr3_aa: CASSQDPVRQYKNIQYF
cdr3_nt: TGTGCCAGCAGCCAAGATCCTGTTAGACAGTACAAAAACATTCAGTACTTC

j_call: TRBJ1-3
v_call: TRBV6-5
clone_size: few
d_call: .
cdr3_aa: CASSYSGRVFGNTIYF
cdr3_nt: TGTGCCAGCAGTTACTCTGGCCGGGTCTTCGGAAACACCATATATTTT